This T cell receptor (beta chain) was captured by sequencing in a study of blood T cell repertoires in COVID-19. Study details: Samples of COVID-19 (acute and convalescent) were obtained from the United States, Italy and Spain.

Between the trimmed V and J ends, which lost 2 bases and 3 bases, there was a span of 13 bases. The germline CDR1 and CDR2 sequences are KGHDR and SFDVKD. The CDR3 consists of 15 residues. Assay used: immunoSEQ multiplex PCR; TCRdb lists only in-frame clones, some missing. Seen here are under 100,000 clones, 85% to 95% observed once, and the top ten hold 6.3%. The TCR was taken from a woman aged 60-75 years with active COVID-19. The chain couples TRBV24-1 to TRBJ2-7, with D possibly matching TRBD1 (5 bases). Sequencing was carried out using peripheral blood. The CDR3 region is CATSDSGLLHYEQYF. The CDR3 DNA is TGTGCCACCAGTGATTCAGGGCTCCTTCACTACGAGCAGTACTTC.